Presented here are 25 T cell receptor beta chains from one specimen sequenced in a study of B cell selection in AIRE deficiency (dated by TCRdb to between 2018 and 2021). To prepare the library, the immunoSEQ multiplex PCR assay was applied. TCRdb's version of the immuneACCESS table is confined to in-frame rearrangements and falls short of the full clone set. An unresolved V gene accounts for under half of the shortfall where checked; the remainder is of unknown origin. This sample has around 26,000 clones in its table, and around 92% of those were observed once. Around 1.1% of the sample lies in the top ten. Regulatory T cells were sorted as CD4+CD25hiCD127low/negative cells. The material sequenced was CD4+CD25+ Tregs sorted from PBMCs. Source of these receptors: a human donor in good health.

CDR3 sequence: CASSLRPGEPPDTQYF. For the CDR3, the DNA is TGTGCCAGCAGCTTAAGGCCAGGGGAGCCCCCAGATACGCAGTATTTT. The chain couples TRBV7-2 to TRBJ2-3, with a weak D call TRBD1 (6 bases). The germline gives CDR1 SGHTA, CDR2 FQGNSA. V was cut by 2 bases and J by 4 bases, with 16 bases left in between. The CDR3 has 16 residues.

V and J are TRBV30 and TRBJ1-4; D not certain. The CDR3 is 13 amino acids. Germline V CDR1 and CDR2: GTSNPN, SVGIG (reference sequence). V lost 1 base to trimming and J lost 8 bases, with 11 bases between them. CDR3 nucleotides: TGTGCCTGGAGTGGTAGGGTTGGGGAAAAACTGTTTTTT. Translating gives CAWSGRVGEKLFF.

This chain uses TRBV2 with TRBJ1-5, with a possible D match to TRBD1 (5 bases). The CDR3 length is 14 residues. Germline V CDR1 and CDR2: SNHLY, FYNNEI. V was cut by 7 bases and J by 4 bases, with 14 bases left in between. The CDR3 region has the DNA TGTGCCAGCAAAGCCGGGACTACTAATCAGCCCCAGCATTTT. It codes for CASKAGTTNQPQHF.

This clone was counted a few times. The CDR3 spells CARSDRGEGNEQFF. The CDR3 bases are TGCGCCAGGAGCGACAGGGGGGAAGGGAATGAGCAGTTCTTC. This rearrangement joins TRBV10-2 to TRBJ2-1; 9 bases align to TRBD1. V lost 9 bases, J lost 7 bases, and 10 bases stayed unmatched. In germline, CDR1 is WSHSY, CDR2 SAAADI. The CDR3 length is 14 residues.

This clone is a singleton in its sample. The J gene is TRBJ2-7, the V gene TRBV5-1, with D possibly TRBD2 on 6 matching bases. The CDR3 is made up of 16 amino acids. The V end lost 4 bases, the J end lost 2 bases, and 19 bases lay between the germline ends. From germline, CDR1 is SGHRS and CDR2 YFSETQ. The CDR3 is CASSRAALAGTYEQYF. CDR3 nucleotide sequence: TGCGCCAGCAGCCGGGCCGCACTAGCCGGGACCTACGAGCAGTACTTC.

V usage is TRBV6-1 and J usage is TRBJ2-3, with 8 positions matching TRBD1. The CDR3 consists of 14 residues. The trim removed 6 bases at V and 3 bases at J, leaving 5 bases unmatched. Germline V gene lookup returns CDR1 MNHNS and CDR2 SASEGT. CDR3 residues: CASRATGVTDTQYF. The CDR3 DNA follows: TGTGCCAGCAGAGCGACAGGGGTGACAGATACGCAGTATTTT.

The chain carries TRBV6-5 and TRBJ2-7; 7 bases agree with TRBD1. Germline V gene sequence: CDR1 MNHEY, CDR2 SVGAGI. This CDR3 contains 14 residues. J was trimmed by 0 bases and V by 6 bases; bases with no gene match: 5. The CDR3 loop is CASRNRGLSYEQYF. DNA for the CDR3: TGTGCCAGCAGAAACAGGGGCCTCTCCTACGAGCAGTACTTC.

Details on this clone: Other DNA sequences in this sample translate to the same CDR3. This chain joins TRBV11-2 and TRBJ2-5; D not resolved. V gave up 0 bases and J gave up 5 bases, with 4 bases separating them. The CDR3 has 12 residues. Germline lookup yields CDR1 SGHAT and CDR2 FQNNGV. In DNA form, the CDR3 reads TGTGCCAGCAGCTTAGATCGGGAGACCCAGTACTTC. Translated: CASSLDRETQYF.

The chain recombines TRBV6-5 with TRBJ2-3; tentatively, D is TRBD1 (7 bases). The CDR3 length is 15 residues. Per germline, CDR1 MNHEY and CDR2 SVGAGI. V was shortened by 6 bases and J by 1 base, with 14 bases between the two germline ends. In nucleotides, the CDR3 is TGTGCCAGCAGACCCCAGGGGGAGGGCACAGATACGCAGTATTTT. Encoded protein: CASRPQGEGTDTQYF.

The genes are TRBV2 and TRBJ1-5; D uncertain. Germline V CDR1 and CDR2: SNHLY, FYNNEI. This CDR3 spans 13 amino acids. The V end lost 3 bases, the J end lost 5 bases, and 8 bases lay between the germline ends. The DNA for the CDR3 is TGTGCCAGCAGTGACAGCCAATATCAGCCCCAGCATTTT. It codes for CASSDSQYQPQHF.

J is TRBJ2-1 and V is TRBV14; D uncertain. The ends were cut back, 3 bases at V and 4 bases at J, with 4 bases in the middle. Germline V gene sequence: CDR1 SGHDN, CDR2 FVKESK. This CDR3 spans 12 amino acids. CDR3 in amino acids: CASSHGYNEQFF. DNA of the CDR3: TGTGCCAGCAGCCACGGGTACAATGAGCAGTTCTTC.

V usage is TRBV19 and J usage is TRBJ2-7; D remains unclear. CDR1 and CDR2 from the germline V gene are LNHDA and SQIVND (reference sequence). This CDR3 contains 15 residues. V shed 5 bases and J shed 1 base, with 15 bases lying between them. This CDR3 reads CASSFSSQQSYEQYF. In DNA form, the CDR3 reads TGTGCCAGTAGTTTTTCTAGTCAACAATCCTACGAGCAGTACTTC.

The CDR3 sequence is CACSTGDRNTEAFF. The CDR3 coding sequence is TGTGCCTGCAGTACGGGGGACAGGAACACTGAAGCTTTCTTT. The rearrangement links TRBV30 to TRBJ1-1; 7 bases align to TRBD1. Per the germline V gene, CDR1 is GTSNPN and CDR2 is SVGIG (reference sequence). With 6 bases clipped from V and 1 base from J, the junction kept 8 bases outside the gene matches. This CDR3 region has 14 residues.

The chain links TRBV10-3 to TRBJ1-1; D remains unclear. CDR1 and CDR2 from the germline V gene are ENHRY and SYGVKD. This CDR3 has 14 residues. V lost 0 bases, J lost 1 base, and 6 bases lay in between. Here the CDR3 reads CAISESHGNTEAFF. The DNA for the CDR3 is TGTGCCATCAGTGAGTCCCACGGGAACACTGAAGCTTTCTTT.

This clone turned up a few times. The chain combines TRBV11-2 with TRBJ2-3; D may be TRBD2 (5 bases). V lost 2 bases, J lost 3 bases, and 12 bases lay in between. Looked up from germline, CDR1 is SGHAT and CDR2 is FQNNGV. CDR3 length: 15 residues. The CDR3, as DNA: TGTGCCAGCAGCTTATTGGCGGGCCGGACAGATACGCAGTATTTT. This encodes CASSLLAGRTDTQYF.

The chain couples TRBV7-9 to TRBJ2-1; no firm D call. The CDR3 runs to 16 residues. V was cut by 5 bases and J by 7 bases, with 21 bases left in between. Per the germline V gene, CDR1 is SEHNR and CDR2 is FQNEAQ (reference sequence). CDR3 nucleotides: TGTGCCAGCAGCCCCTTCGTAGTACAAAGGCCTAATGAGCAGTTCTTC. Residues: CASSPFVVQRPNEQFF.

CDR3 nucleotides: TGTGCCGCGGGGACAGCTATACTCTATGGCTACACCTTC. It yields the protein CAAGTAILYGYTF. This chain uses TRBV30 with TRBJ1-2; TRBD1 matches 7 bases. V shed 8 bases, J shed 4 bases, and the junction held 10 bases outside the gene matches. Germline V gene data show CDR1 as GTSNPN and CDR2 as SVGIG (reference sequence). This CDR3 has 13 residues.

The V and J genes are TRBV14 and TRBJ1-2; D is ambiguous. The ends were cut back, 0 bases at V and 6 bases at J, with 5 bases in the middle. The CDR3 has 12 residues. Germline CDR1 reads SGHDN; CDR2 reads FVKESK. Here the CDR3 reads CASSQEEDGYTF. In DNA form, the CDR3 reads TGTGCCAGCAGCCAAGAGGAGGATGGCTACACCTTC.

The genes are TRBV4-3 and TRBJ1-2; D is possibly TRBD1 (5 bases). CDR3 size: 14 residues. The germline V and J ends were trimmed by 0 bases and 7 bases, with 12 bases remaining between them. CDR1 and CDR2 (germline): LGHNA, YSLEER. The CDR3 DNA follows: TGCGCCAGCAGCCAAGATGGGCAGGGACGTGGCTACACCTTC. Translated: CASSQDGQGRGYTF.

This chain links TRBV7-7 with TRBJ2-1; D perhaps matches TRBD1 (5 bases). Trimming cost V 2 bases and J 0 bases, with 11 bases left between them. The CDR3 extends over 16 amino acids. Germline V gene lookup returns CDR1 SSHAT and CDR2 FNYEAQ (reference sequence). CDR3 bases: TGTGCCAGCAGCTTAAATAGGGGTGACTCCTACAATGAGCAGTTCTTC. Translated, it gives CASSLNRGDSYNEQFF.

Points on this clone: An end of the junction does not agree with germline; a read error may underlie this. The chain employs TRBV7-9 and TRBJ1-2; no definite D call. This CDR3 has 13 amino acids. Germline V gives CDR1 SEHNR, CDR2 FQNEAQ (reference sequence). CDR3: CASSLVTQARFSF. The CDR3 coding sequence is TGTGCCAGCAGCTTAGTTACTCAGGCCCGCTTCTCCTTC.

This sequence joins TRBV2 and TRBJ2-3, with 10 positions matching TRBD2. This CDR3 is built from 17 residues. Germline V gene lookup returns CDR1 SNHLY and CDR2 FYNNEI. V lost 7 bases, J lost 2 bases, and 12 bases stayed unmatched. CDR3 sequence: CASNPGGAGGITDTQYF. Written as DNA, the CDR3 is TGTGCCAGCAACCCAGGCGGAGCGGGGGGGATCACAGATACGCAGTATTTT.

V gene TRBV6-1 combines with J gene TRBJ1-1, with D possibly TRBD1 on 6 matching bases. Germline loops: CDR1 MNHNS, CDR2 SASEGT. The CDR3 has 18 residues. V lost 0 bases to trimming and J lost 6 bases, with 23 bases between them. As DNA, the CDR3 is TGTGCCAGCAGTGAAGCGCTTCGGGGGCTTTTTGCGAAGGCTGAAGCTTTCTTT. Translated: CASSEALRGLFAKAEAFF.

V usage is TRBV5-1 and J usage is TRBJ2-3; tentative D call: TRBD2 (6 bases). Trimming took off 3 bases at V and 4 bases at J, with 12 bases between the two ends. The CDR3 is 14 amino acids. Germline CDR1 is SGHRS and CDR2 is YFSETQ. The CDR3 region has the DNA TGCGCCAGCAGCTCTACCAGGGAGGCAGATACGCAGTATTTT. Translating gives CASSSTREADTQYF.

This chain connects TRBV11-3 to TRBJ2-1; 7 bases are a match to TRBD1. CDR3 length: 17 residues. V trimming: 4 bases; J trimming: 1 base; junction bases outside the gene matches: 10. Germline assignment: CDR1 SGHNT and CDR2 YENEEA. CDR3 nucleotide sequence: TGTGCCAGCAGCTCCAAAACTACGGGACAGTCCTACAATGAGCAGTTCTTC. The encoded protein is CASSSKTTGQSYNEQFF.